Below are 9 T cell receptor beta chains sequenced from a single sample in a study of lymphopenia after photon versus proton radiotherapy. Produced via immunoSEQ multiplex PCR; TCRdb's table is partial and in-frame only. This table has some 170,000 clones, around 85% appearing once. Sample: peripheral blood, taken from a patient treated with photon-based radiotherapy. The origin of the receptors is a man in his fifties with gastric cancer.

The J gene is TRBJ2-1, the V gene TRBV7-3, with TRBD1 matching 10 bases. This CDR3 is 15 amino acids long. Germline trimming cut 5 bases from V and 4 bases from J; bases unmatched to any gene: 5. The germline V gene encodes CDR1 SGHTA and CDR2 FQGTGA. CDR3 bases: TGTGCCAGCAGCCCAGGACAGGGGGGATACAATGAGCAGTTCTTC. As protein: CASSPGQGGYNEQFF.

On this clone: This CDR3 is also generated by other DNA sequences in the sample. The chain has TRBV5-1 and TRBJ2-7; D not certain. The germline gives CDR1 SGHRS, CDR2 YFSETQ. V lost 0 bases and J lost 0, with 4 bases in between. The CDR3 runs to 13 residues. In DNA, the CDR3 is TGCGCCAGCAGCTTGGTGGTCTCCTACGAGCAGTACTTC. Amino acid sequence: CASSLVVSYEQYF.

The rearrangement links TRBV29-1 to TRBJ2-6, with D tentatively TRBD1 (5 bases). The V gene's germline CDR1 is SQVTM and CDR2 ANQGSEA. The ends were cut back, 4 bases at V and 2 bases at J, with 6 bases in the middle. There are 13 residues in the CDR3. The CDR3 DNA sequence: TGCAGCGTTGTAGGGGCTGGGGCCAACGTCCTGACTTTC. This encodes CSVVGAGANVLTF.

The chain has TRBV28 and TRBJ2-5; perhaps TRBD1 as D (5 bases). In germline, CDR1 is MDHEN, CDR2 SYDVKM. V was cut by 2 bases and J by 1 base, with 8 bases left in between. This CDR3 comprises 14 residues. DNA of the CDR3: TGTGCCAGCAGTTTAGGGGCGGTCCAAGAGACCCAGTACTTC. Protein product: CASSLGAVQETQYF. Combining the CDR3 with reference TRBV28 and TRBJ2-5 gives the whole variable domain DVKVTQSSRYLVKRTGEKVFLECVQDMDHENMFWYRQDPGLGLRLIYFSYDVKMKEKGDIPEGYSVSREKKERFSLILESASTNQTSMYLCASSLGAVQETQYFGPGTRLLVL.

V usage is TRBV28 and J usage is TRBJ2-1, with 11 bases fitting TRBD2. The germline gives CDR1 MDHEN, CDR2 SYDVKM. The ends lost 3 bases at V and 4 bases at J; junction bases unmatched: 2. The CDR3 spans 15 residues. CDR3 sequence (DNA): TGTGCCAGCAGTTTTGGGACTAGCGGTTACAATGAGCAGTTCTTC. Translated: CASSFGTSGYNEQFF. Full variable domain (rest looked up from reference TRBV28 and TRBJ2-1): DVKVTQSSRYLVKRTGEKVFLECVQDMDHENMFWYRQDPGLGLRLIYFSYDVKMKEKGDIPEGYSVSREKKERFSLILESASTNQTSMYLCASSFGTSGYNEQFFGPGTRLTVL.

The chain is built from TRBV7-9 and TRBJ2-7, with TRBD1 matching 7 bases. Per the germline V gene, CDR1 is SEHNR and CDR2 is FQNEAQ (reference sequence). This CDR3 is built from 14 residues. The J segment lost 2 bases and the V segment lost 1 base, leaving 2 bases of the junction unmatched. As DNA, the CDR3 is TGTGCCAGCAGCTTAGGACAGGGCACCTACGAGCAGTACTTC. Protein product: CASSLGQGTYEQYF.

The chain combines TRBV7-7 with TRBJ2-5, with 12 bases fitting TRBD2. V trimming: 5 bases; J trimming: 4 bases; junction bases outside the gene matches: 2. CDR3 size: 14 residues. In germline, CDR1 is SSHAT, CDR2 FNYEAQ (reference sequence). The CDR3 coding sequence is TGTGCCAGCAGCCTACTAGCGGGAGGAGAGACCCAGTACTTC. Its translation: CASSLLAGGETQYF.

This chain uses TRBV4-1 with TRBJ1-1, with D possibly being TRBD1 (5 bases). Per germline, CDR1 MGHRA and CDR2 YSYEKL. There are 15 residues in the CDR3. Trimming left V 4 bases short and J 4 bases short, with 16 bases between. The CDR3 here is CASSLKLAGSTEAFF. In nucleotides, the CDR3 is TGCGCCAGCAGCCTAAAGTTGGCAGGGAGCACTGAAGCTTTCTTT.

This clone was picked up many times. The chain joins TRBV30 to TRBJ2-2, with 10 bases lining up with TRBD2. In germline, CDR1 is GTSNPN, CDR2 SVGIG (reference sequence). V trimming: 7 bases; J trimming: 3 bases; junction bases outside the gene matches: 11. This CDR3 is 16 amino acids long. CDR3 sequence (DNA): TGTGCCTCCGAGGCTAGCGGGAGTATCGACACCGGGGAGCTGTTTTTT. This translates into CASEASGSIDTGELFF.